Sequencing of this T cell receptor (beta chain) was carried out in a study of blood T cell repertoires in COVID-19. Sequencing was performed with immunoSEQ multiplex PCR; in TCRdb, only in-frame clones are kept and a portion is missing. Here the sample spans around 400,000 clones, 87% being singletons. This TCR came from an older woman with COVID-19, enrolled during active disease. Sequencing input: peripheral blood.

CDR3 amino acids: CASSGTTGPYGYTF. CDR3 nucleotide sequence: TGTGCCAGCAGTGGTACAACAGGCCCCTATGGCTACACCTTC. V gene TRBV2 combines with J gene TRBJ1-2, with D possibly being TRBD1 (5 bases). Trimming cost V 4 bases and J 4 bases, with 13 bases left between them. This CDR3 region has 14 residues. The germline CDR1 and CDR2 sequences are SNHLY and FYNNEI.